This note documents a single T cell receptor beta chain sequence. This sample stems from a study of CD8 T cells in Susac syndrome. J lost 3 bases, V lost 7 bases, and 8 bases had no gene match. The germline V gene encodes CDR1 SNHLY and CDR2 FYNNEI. The CDR3 runs 15 residues. Reverse transcription used about 0.45 to 1 ug RNA and random hexamers. Using its own MiXCR run on the immunoSEQ multiplex PCR reads, TCRdb lists one record per CDR3 protein. The sample includes some 140,000 distinct CDR3 sequences, under 95% of them seen just once. This receptor was identified in a human donor with multiple sclerosis. The sample consisted of CD8+ T cells from PBMCs. This sequence joins TRBV2 and TRBJ1-2; 10 nucleotides match TRBD1. The CDR3 sequence is CASKPPGQGYYGYTF. CDR3 coding DNA: TGTGCCAGCAAACCACCGGGACAGGGGTACTATGGCTACACCTTC.